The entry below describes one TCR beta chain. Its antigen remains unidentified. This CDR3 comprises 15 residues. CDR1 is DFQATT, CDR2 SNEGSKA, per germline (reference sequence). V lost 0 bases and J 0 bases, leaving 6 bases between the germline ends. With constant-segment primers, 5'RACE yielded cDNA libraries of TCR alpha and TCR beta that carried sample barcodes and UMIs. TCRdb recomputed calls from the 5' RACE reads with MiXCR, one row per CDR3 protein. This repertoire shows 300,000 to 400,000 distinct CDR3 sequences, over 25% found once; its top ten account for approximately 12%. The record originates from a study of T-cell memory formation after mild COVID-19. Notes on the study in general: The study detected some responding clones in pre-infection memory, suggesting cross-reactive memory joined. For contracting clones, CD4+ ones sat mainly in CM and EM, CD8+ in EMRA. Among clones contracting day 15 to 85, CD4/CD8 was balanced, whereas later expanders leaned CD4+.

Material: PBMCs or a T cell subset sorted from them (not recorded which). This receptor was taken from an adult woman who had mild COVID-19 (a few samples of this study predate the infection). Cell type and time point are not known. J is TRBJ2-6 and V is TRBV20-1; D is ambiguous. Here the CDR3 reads CSARDLDSGANVLTF. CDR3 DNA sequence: TGCAGTGCTAGAGATCTGGACTCTGGGGCCAACGTCCTGACTTTC.